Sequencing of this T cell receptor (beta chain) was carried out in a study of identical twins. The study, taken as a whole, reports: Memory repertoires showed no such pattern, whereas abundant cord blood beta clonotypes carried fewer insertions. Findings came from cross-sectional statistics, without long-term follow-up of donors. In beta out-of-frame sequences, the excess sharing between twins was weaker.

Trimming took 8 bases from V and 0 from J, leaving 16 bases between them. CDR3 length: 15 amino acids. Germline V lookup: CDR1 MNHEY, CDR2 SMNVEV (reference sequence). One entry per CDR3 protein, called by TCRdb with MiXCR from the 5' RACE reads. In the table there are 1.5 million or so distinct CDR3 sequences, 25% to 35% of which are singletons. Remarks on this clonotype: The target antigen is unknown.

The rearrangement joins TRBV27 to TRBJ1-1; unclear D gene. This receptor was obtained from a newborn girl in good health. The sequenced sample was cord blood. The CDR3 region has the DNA TGTGCCAGCCTCAGAGGTGGAGAAATGAACACTGAAGCTTTCTTT. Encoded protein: CASLRGGEMNTEAFF.